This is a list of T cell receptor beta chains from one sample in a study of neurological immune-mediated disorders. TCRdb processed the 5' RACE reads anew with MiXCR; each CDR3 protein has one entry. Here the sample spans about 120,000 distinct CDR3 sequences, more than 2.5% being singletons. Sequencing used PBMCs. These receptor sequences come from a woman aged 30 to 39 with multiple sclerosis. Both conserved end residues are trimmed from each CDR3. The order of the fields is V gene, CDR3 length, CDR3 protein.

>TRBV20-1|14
SASGALAGGYNEQF
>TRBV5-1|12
ASSLEGPEGPQH
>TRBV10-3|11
AISETGNYEQY
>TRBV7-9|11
ASSSNNKETQY
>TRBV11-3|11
ASSFGGPTEAF
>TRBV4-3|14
ASSQDWRGEGYEAF
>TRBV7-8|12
ASSGVSSYNEQF
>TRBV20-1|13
SARGAQGPNTEAF
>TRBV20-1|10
SARGQQETQY
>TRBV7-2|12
ASSLGRGVRTQY
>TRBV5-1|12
ASSLGLRDLEQY
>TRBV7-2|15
ASSLVGGFEGGLGYT
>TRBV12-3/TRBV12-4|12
ASSPTGGGGGYT
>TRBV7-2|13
ASSVRTGTQNIQY
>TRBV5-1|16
ASSLGIGGQSGANVLT
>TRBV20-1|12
SAKGTVSSYEQY
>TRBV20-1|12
SAPKNPGSYGYT
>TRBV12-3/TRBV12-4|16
ASSLARYHEEYQETQY
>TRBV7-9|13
ASSLAGAVQETQY
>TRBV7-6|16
ASSPGPPSGTLQDEQF
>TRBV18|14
ASSPARLTMNTEAF
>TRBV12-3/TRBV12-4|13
ASSPDGTSTDTQY
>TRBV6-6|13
ASTPDRARYYEQY